Here is one T cell receptor (beta chain) with its context. Per the original methods: Estimated nucleated cell counts came from reference gene primer amplification. Assay: immunoSEQ multiplex PCR; the TCRdb copy retains only in-frame clones and omits some. The V and J calls and the clone size are those of that table, but D and trimming were determined from the DNA. Altogether roughly 45,000 clones are present, 90% being singletons, with the ten largest covering under 20%. The CDR3 contains 11 residues. V was shortened by 3 bases and J by 8 bases, with 7 bases between the two germline ends. Germline CDR1 reads SEHNR; CDR2 reads FQNEAQ (reference sequence). The entry originates in a study of blood T cell repertoires in COVID-19. Background on the study: Whether acute or convalescent, the COVID-19 samples came from the United States, Italy and Spain. T cells, B-cell-depleted T cells, or PBMCs provided the cDNA or gDNA that served as material.

The TCR originated in a man between 70 and 80 years old with active COVID-19. The chain employs TRBV7-9 and TRBJ1-1, with D possibly matching TRBD1 (6 bases). The sequencing input was peripheral blood. CDR3: CASSFGTEAFF. In DNA, the CDR3 is TGTGCCAGCAGCTTTGGGACAGAAGCTTTCTTT.